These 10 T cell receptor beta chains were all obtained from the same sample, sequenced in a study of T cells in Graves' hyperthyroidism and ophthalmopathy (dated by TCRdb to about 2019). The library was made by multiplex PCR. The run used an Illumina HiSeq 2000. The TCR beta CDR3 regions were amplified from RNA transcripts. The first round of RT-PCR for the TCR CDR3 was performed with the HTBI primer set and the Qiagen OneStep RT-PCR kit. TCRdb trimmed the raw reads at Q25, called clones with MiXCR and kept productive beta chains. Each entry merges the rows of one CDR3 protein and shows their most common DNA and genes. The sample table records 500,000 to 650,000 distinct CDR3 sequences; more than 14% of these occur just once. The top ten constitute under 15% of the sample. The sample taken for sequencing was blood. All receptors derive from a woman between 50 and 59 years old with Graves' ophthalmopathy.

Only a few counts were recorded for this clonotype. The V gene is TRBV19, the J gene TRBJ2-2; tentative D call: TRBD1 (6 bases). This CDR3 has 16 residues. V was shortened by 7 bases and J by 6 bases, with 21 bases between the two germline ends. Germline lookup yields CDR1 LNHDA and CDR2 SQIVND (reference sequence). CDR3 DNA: TGTGCCAGTAAAAGCCTAGACAGGTCAATCCCCGGGGAGCTGTTTTTT. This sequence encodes CASKSLDRSIPGELFF.

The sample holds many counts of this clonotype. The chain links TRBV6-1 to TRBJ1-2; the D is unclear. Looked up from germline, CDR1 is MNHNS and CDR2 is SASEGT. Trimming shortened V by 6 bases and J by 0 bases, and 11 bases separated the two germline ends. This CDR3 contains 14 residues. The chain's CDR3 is CASSVKRTNYGYTF. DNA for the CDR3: TGTGCCAGCAGCGTGAAGAGAACTAACTATGGCTACACCTTC.

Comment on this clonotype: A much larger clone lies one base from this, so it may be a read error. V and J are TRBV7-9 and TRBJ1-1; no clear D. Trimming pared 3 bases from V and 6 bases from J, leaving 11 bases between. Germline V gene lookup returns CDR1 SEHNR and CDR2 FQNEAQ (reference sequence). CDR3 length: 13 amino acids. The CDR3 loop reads CASSFELVPEAFF. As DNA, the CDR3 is TGTGCCAGCAGCTTTGAACTGGTCCCTGAAGCTTTCTTT.

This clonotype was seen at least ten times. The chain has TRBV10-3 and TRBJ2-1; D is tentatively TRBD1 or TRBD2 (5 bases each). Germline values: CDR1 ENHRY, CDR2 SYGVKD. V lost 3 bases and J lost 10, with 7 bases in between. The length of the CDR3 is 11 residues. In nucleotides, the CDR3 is TGTGCCATCAGTGAAGAGGGGGAGCAGTTCTTC. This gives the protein CAISEEGEQFF.

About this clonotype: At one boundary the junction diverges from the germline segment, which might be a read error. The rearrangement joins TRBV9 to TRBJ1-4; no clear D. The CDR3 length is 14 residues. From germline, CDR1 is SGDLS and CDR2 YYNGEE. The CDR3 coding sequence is TGTGCCAGCAACCCCCTAGGATCGAATGAAAAACTGTCTTTT. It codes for CASNPLGSNEKLSF.

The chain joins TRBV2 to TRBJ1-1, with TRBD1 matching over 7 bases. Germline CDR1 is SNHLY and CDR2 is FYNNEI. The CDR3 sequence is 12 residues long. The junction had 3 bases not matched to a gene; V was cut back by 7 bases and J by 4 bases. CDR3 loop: CASNKGATEAFF. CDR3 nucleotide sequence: TGTGCCAGCAATAAGGGGGCCACTGAAGCTTTCTTT.

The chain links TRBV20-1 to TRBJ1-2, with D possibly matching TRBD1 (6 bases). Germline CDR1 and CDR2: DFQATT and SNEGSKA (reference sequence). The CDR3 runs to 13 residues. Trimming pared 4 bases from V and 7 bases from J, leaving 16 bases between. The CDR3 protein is CSAMVGGLVGYTF. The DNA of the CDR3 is TGCAGTGCTATGGTGGGGGGCCTTGTTGGCTACACCTTC.

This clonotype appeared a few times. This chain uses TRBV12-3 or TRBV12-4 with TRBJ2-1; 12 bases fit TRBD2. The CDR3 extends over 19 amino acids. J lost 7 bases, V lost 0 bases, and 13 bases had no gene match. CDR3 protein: CASSLAFFTSGRLGNEQFF. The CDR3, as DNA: TGTGCCAGCAGTTTAGCTTTTTTTACTAGCGGGAGGTTGGGGAATGAGCAGTTCTTC.

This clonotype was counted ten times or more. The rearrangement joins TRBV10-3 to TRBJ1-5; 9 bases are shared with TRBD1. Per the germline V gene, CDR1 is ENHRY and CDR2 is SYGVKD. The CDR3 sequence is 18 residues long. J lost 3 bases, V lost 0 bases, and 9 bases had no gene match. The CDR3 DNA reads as TGTGCCATCAGTGAGTCCTACAGGGGGCCGGAGGCCAATCAGCCCCAGCATTTT. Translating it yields CAISESYRGPEANQPQHF.

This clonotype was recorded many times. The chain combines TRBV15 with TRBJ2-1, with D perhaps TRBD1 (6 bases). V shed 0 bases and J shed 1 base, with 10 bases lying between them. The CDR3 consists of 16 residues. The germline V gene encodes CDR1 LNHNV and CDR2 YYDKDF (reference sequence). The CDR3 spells CATSRDGQGSYNEQFF. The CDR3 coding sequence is TGTGCCACCAGCAGAGATGGGCAGGGGTCCTACAATGAGCAGTTCTTC.